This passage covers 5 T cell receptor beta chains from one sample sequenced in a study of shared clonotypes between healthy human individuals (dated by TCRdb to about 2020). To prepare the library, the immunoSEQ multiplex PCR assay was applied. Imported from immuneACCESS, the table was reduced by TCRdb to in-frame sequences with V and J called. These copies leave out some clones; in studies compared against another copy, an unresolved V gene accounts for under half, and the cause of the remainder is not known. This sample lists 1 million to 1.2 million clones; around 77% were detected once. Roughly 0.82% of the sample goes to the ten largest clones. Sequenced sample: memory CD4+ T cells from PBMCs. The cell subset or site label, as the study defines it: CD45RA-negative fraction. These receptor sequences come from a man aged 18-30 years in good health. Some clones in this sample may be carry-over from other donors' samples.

The CDR3 region has the DNA TGTGCCAGCAGCTTAGCGGGAGTAACGCACGAGCAGTACTTC. Amino acids: CASSLAGVTHEQYF. The chain combines TRBV11-3 with TRBJ2-7; weak D call: TRBD2 (6 bases). Germline CDR1 SGHNT, CDR2 YENEEA. The CDR3 length is 14 residues. Trimming stripped 1 base from V and 5 bases from J, with 12 bases between.

DNA of the CDR3: TGTGCCAGCAGTTTACTCGGGAGGGCCCGCGATACGCAGTATTTT. It yields the protein CASSLLGRARDTQYF. J is TRBJ2-3 and V is TRBV28, with 8 bases identical to TRBD2. Germline values: CDR1 MDHEN, CDR2 SYDVKM. J gave up 6 bases and V 2 bases, and 7 bases lay outside the gene matches. This CDR3 is 15 amino acids long.

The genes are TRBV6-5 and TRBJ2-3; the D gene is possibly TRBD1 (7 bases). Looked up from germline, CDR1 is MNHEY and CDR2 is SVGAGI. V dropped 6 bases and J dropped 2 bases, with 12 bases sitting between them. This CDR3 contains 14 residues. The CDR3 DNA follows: TGTGCCAGCAGGGCAGGGGGGTTCACAGATACGCAGTATTTT. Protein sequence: CASRAGGFTDTQYF.

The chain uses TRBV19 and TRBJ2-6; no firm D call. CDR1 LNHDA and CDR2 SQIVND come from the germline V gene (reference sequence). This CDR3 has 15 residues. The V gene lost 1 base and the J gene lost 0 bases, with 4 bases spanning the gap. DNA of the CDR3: TGTGCCAGTAGTATAGGGCTCTCTGGGGCCAACGTCCTGACTTTC. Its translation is CASSIGLSGANVLTF. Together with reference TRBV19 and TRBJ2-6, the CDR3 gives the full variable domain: DGGITQSPKYLFRKEGQNVTLSCEQNLNHDAMYWYRQDPGQGLRLIYYSQIVNDFQKGDIAEGYSVSREKKESFPLTVTSAQKNPTAFYLCASSIGLSGANVLTFGAGSRLTVL.

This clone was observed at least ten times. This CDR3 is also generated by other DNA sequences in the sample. The CDR3 DNA is TGTGCCAGCAGTTTCGCGGAGTATGGCTACACCTTC. It is translated as CASSFAEYGYTF. The chain carries TRBV28 and TRBJ1-2; D unclear. The V end lost 3 bases, the J end lost 5 bases, and 7 bases lay between the germline ends. Germline V CDR1 and CDR2: MDHEN, SYDVKM. The CDR3 totals 12 residues.